Below, one T cell receptor beta chain is given with its context. This specimen belongs to a study of blood T cell repertoires in COVID-19. CDR1 SEHNR and CDR2 FQNEAQ come from the germline V gene (reference sequence). Trimming at V came to 4 bases and at J to 5 bases, leaving 4 bases not matched to a gene. The CDR3 is 14 residues long. Libraries were prepared by immunoSEQ multiplex PCR; TCRdb keeps only in-frame clonotypes and omits some of them. The table includes approximately 88,000 clones, around 80% detected once. This TCR derives from a man over 45 who had recovered from COVID-19. The genes are TRBV7-9 and TRBJ2-1; 8 bases are shared with TRBD1. The sequencing sample was made of peripheral blood. The CDR3 here is CASSSDRVNNEQFF. The CDR3 DNA is TGTGCCAGCAGCTCGGACAGGGTGAACAATGAGCAGTTCTTC.